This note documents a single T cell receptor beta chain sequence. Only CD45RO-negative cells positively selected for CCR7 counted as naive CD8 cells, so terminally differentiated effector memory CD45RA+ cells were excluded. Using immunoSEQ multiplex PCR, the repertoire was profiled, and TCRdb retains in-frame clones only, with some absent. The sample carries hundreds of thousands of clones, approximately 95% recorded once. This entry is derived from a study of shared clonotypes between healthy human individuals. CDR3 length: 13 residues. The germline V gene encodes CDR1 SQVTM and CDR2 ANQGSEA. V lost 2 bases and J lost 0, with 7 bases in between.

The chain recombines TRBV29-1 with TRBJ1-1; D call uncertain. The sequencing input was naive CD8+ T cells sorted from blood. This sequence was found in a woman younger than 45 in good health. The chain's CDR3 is CSVERGMNTEAFF. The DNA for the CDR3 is TGCAGCGTTGAACGAGGGATGAACACTGAAGCTTTCTTT. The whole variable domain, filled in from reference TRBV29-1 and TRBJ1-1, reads SAVISQKPSRDICQRGTSLTIQCQVDSQVTMMFWYRQQPGQSLTLIATANQGSEATYESGFVIDKFPISRPNLTFSTLTVSNMSPEDSSIYLCSVERGMNTEAFFGQGTRLTVV.